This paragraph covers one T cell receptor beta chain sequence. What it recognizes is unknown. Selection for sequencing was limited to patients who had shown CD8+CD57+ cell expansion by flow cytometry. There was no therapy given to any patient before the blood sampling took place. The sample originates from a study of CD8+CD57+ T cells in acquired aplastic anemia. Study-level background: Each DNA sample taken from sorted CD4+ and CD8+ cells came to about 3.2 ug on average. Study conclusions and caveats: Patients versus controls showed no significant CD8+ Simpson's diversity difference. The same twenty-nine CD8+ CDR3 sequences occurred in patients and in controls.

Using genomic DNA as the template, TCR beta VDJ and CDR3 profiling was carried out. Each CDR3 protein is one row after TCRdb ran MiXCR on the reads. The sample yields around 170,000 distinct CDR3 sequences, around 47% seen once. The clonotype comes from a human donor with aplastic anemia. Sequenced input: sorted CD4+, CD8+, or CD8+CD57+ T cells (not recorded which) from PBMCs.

The CDR3 protein is CASREQGPEGETQYF. The CDR3 bases are TGTGCCAGCAGGGAACAGGGTCCCGAGGGGGAGACCCAGTACTTC. The chain is built from TRBV2 and TRBJ2-5; tentative D call: TRBD1 (6 bases). V was cut by 6 bases and J by 5 bases, with 19 bases left in between. Per the germline V gene, CDR1 is SNHLY and CDR2 is FYNNEI. The length of the CDR3 is 15 residues.